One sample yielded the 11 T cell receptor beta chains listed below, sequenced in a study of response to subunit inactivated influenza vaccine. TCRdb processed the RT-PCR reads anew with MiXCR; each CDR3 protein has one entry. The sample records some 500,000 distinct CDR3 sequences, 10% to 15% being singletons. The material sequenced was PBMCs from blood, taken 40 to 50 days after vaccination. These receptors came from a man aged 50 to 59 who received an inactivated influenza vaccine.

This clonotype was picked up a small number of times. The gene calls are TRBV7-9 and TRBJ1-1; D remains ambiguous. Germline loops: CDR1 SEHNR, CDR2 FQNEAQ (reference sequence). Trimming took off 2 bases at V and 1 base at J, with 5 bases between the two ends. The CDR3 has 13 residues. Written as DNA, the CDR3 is TGTGCCAGCAGCTTATGGGCGAACACTGAAGCTTTCTTT. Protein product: CASSLWANTEAFF. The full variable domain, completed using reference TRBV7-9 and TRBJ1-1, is DTGVSQNPRHKITKRGQNVTFRCDPISEHNRLYWYRQTLGQGPEFLTYFQNEAQLEKSRLLSDRFSAERPKGSFSTLEIQRTEQGDSAMYLCASSLWANTEAFFGQGTRLTVV.

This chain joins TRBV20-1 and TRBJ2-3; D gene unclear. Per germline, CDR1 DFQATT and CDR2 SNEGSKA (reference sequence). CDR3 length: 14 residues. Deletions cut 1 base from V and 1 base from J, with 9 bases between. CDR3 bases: TGCAGTGCTAGAGGATCATCCGGCACAGATACGCAGTATTTT. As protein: CSARGSSGTDTQYF.

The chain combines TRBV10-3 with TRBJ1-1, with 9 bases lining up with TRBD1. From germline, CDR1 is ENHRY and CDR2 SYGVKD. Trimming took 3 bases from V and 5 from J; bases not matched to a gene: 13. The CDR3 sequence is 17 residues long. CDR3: CAISESPGQGDGTEAFF. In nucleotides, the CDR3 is TGTGCCATCAGTGAATCCCCGGGACAGGGTGATGGAACTGAAGCTTTCTTT.

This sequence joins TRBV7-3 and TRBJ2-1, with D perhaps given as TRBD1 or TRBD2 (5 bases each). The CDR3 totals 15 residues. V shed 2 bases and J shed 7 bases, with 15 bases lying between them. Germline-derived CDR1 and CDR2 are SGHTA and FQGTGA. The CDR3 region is CASSLRDGVGNEQFF. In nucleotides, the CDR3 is TGTGCCAGCAGCTTACGGGACGGAGTGGGGAATGAGCAGTTCTTC.

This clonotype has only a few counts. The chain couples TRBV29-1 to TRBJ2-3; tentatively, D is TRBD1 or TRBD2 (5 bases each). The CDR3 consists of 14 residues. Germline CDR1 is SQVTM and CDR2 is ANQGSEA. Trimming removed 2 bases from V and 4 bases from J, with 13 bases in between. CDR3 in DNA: TGCAGCGTTGAATATGGGGGTAGCGCAGATACGCAGTATTTT. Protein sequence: CSVEYGGSADTQYF.

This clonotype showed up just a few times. The CDR3 sequence is CASSLTLADHNEQFF. The CDR3 DNA reads TGTGCCAGCAGCTTGACCCTAGCGGATCACAATGAGCAGTTCTTC. The chain recombines TRBV5-7 with TRBJ2-1; TRBD2 aligns across 7 bases. TRBV5-7 falls under the ORF class, with uncertain function. The CDR3 runs to 15 residues. The junction had 6 bases not matched to a gene; V was cut back by 1 base and J by 5 bases.

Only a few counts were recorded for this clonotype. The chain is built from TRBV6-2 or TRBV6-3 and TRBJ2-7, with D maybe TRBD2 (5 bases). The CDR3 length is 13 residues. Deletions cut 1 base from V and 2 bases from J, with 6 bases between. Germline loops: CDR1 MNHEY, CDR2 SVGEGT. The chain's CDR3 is CASSYWETYEQYF. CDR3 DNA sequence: TGTGCCAGCAGTTACTGGGAGACCTACGAGCAGTACTTC.

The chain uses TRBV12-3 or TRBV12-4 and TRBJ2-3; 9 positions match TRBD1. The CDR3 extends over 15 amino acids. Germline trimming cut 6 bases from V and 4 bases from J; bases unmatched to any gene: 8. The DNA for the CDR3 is TGTGCCAGCAGGAACCGGGACAGGGCCCCAGATACGCAGTATTTT. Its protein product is CASRNRDRAPDTQYF.

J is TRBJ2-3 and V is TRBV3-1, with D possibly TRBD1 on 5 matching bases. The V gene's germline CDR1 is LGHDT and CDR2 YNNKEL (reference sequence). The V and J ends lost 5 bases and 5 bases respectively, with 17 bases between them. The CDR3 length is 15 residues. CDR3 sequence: CASSSYGGREDTQYF. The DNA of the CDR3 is TGTGCCAGCAGCTCCTACGGTGGCAGGGAAGATACGCAGTATTTT.

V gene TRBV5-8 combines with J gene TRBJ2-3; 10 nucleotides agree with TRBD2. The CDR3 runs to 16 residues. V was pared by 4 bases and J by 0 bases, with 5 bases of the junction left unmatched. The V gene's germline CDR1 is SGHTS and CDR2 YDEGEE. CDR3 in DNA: TGTGCCAGCAGCAGAGGACTAGCGGAGAGCACAGATACGCAGTATTTT. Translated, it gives CASSRGLAESTDTQYF.

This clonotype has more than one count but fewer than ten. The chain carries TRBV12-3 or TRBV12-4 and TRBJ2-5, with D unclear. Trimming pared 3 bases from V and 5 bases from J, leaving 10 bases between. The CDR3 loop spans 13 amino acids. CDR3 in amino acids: CASSFLLQETQYF. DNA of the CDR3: TGTGCCAGCAGTTTCCTACTGCAGGAGACCCAGTACTTC.